One and the same sample provided the 27 T cell receptor beta chains below, sequenced in a study of blood T cell repertoires in COVID-19. Here immunoSEQ multiplex PCR was the method, and the copy in TCRdb shows in-frame clones only, minus some. There are 200,000 to 250,000 clones in the sample; 70% to 85% occur only once, and under 1.5% lies in the top ten. Sequencing was done on a sample of peripheral blood. The receptors shown here come from a woman aged 40-49 years who had recovered from COVID-19.

V gene TRBV5-1 combines with J gene TRBJ1-2; no clear D gene. The length of the CDR3 is 14 residues. V lost 0 bases to trimming and J lost 6 bases, with 12 bases between them. The V gene's germline CDR1 is SGHRS and CDR2 YFSETQ. CDR3 sequence: CASSLVTGDDGYTF. The CDR3 nucleotides read TGCGCCAGCAGCTTGGTTACGGGTGATGATGGCTACACCTTC.

About this clone: The same CDR3 also results from other DNA sequences found in this sample. This chain joins TRBV27 and TRBJ1-2; D is ambiguous. This CDR3 is built from 14 residues. Germline V CDR1 and CDR2: MNHEY, SMNVEV (reference sequence). V was trimmed by 0 bases and J by 5 bases, leaving 10 bases between them. CDR3 in DNA: TGTGCCAGCAGTTTATCGTCCCCCCTATATGGCTACACCTTC. Translating gives CASSLSSPLYGYTF.

This clone occurred a few times. This rearrangement joins TRBV28 to TRBJ1-5, with D possibly matching TRBD1 (5 bases). Germline loops: CDR1 MDHEN, CDR2 SYDVKM. V was clipped by 2 bases and J by 3 bases, with 11 bases between them. This CDR3 contains 15 residues. The CDR3, as DNA: TGTGCCAGCAGTTTAGGGCAGGGCAACAATCAGCCCCAGCATTTT. Amino acids: CASSLGQGNNQPQHF.

V usage is TRBV18 and J usage is TRBJ1-2, with D uncertain. Trimming took off 3 bases at V and 4 bases at J, with 12 bases between the two ends. The CDR3 totals 14 residues. Germline V lookup: CDR1 KGHSH, CDR2 LQKENI. CDR3 sequence: CASSPSQDRYGYTF. The CDR3 bases are TGTGCCAGCTCACCGAGTCAGGATCGCTATGGCTACACCTTC. The entire variable domain, with the rest obtained from reference TRBV18 and TRBJ1-2, is as follows: NAGVMQNPRHLVRRRGQEARLRCSPMKGHSHVYWYRQLPEEGLKFMVYLQKENIIDESGMPKERFSAEFPKEGPSILRIQQVVRGDSAAYFCASSPSQDRYGYTFGSGTRLTVV.

This clone was detected ten times or more. V and J are TRBV10-3 and TRBJ1-5; 7 bases agree with TRBD1. The trim removed 3 bases at V and 0 bases at J, leaving 2 bases unmatched. The CDR3 length is 15 residues. Germline loops: CDR1 ENHRY, CDR2 SYGVKD. The CDR3 here is CAISDQGVSNQPQHF. CDR3 sequence (DNA): TGTGCCATCAGTGACCAGGGGGTTAGCAATCAGCCCCAGCATTTT.

This clone came up a few times. The chain joins TRBV4-2 to TRBJ2-5, with D perhaps matching TRBD2 (6 bases). The CDR3 length is 13 residues. Germline CDR1 is LGHNA and CDR2 is YNFKEQ. V dropped 4 bases and J dropped 2 bases, with 8 bases sitting between them. CDR3 protein: CASSPGEQETQYF. The CDR3 nucleotides read TGTGCCAGCAGCCCGGGGGAGCAAGAGACCCAGTACTTC.

This sequence joins TRBV19 and TRBJ1-5; 7 bases are a match to TRBD1. The length of the CDR3 is 13 residues. Germline V gives CDR1 LNHDA, CDR2 SQIVND (reference sequence). The J segment lost 6 bases and the V segment lost 6 bases, leaving 5 bases of the junction unmatched. Here the CDR3 DNA reads TGTGCCAGTAGCTCCTACAGGGGTCAGCCCCAGCATTTT. It encodes CASSSYRGQPQHF.

The chain uses TRBV12-3 or TRBV12-4 and TRBJ1-1; D is uncertain. There are 13 residues in the CDR3. The V end lost 2 bases, the J end lost 4 bases, and 8 bases lay between the germline ends. Here the CDR3 DNA reads TGTGCCAGCAGTTTATCAGGTCGCACTGAAGCTTTCTTT. It specifies CASSLSGRTEAFF.

This sequence joins TRBV7-2 and TRBJ2-3; 7 nucleotides agree with TRBD2. J lost 2 bases, V lost 4 bases, and 9 bases had no gene match. Germline CDR1 reads SGHTA; CDR2 reads FQGNSA. This CDR3 comprises 16 residues. CDR3: CASSSLGGVNTDTQYF. The CDR3 DNA reads TGTGCCAGCAGCTCCTTGGGGGGGGTCAACACAGATACGCAGTATTTT.

The chain uses TRBV10-3 and TRBJ1-2; 7 nucleotides match TRBD1. J lost 6 bases, V lost 1 base, and 8 bases had no gene match. CDR1 ENHRY and CDR2 SYGVKD come from the germline V gene. CDR3 length: 15 residues. As DNA, the CDR3 is TGTGCCATCAGTGAGTTTGTAGGGCAGGGGGATGGCTACACCTTC. Its translation is CAISEFVGQGDGYTF.

The J gene is TRBJ2-2, the V gene TRBV11-2; TRBD2 matches 14 bases. The V segment lost 5 bases and the J segment 0 bases; nucleotides outside the gene matches: 2. This CDR3 is built from 17 residues. Germline V gives CDR1 SGHAT, CDR2 FQNNGV. The CDR3 loop is CASSTTSGGANTGELFF. For the CDR3, the DNA is TGTGCCAGCAGCACGACTAGCGGGGGGGCGAACACCGGGGAGCTGTTTTTT. The full variable domain, rest sourced from reference TRBV11-2 and TRBJ2-2, is EAGVAQSPRYKIIEKRQSVAFWCNPISGHATLYWYQQILGQGPKLLIQFQNNGVVDDSQLPKDRFSAERLKGVDSTLKIQPAKLEDSAVYLCASSTTSGGANTGELFFGEGSRLTVL.

V is TRBV4-3 and J is TRBJ2-3, with TRBD2 identical over 10 bases. CDR1 and CDR2 from the germline V gene are LGHNA and YSLEER. The V gene end was trimmed by 0 bases and the J gene end by 5 bases; junction bases not matched to a gene: 14. The CDR3 is 19 residues long. This CDR3 reads CASSQDLSRLAGAGDTQYF. The CDR3 DNA sequence: TGCGCCAGCAGCCAAGATCTAAGTCGTCTAGCGGGGGCGGGAGATACGCAGTATTTT.

V gene TRBV18 combines with J gene TRBJ2-1, with TRBD1 identical over 7 bases. V trimming: 6 bases; J trimming: 5 bases; junction bases outside the gene matches: 7. Germline V CDR1 and CDR2: KGHSH, LQKENI. CDR3 size: 14 residues. The DNA of the CDR3 is TGTGCCAGCTCTCACAGGGGCTTGGACAATGAGCAGTTCTTC. It specifies CASSHRGLDNEQFF.

The chain carries TRBV5-1 and TRBJ2-5; D is possibly TRBD2 (6 bases). The germline gives CDR1 SGHRS, CDR2 YFSETQ. V shed 1 base and J shed 2 bases, with 12 bases lying between them. This CDR3 comprises 15 residues. As DNA, the CDR3 is TGCGCCAGCAGCTTGCGGGACTCGCGGCAAGAGACCCAGTACTTC. Its protein product is CASSLRDSRQETQYF.

The V call is TRBV28, the J call TRBJ2-1; 8 bases are shared with TRBD2. The V gene end was trimmed by 4 bases and the J gene end by 1 base; junction bases not matched to a gene: 9. The CDR3 spans 17 residues. CDR1 and CDR2 from the germline V gene are MDHEN and SYDVKM. CDR3 sequence: CASSSLHSGESYNEQFF. The CDR3 DNA reads as TGTGCCAGCAGTTCCCTTCATAGCGGGGAATCCTACAATGAGCAGTTCTTC.

The gene calls are TRBV3-1 (or the pseudogene TRBV3-2) and TRBJ1-5, with D possibly being TRBD1 (5 bases). Trimming cost V 0 bases and J 8 bases, with 8 bases left between them. CDR3 length: 13 amino acids. The germline gives CDR1 LGHDT, CDR2 YNNKEL (reference sequence). The chain's CDR3 is CASSQDRGKPQHF. The CDR3 DNA is TGTGCCAGCAGCCAAGATCGGGGGAAGCCCCAGCATTTT.

CDR3 coding DNA: TGCAGCGTTGAGCCGGGGGCTAACTATGGCTACACCTTC. The encoded protein is CSVEPGANYGYTF. V usage is TRBV29-1 and J usage is TRBJ1-2; perhaps TRBD1 as D (5 bases). Germline V gene lookup returns CDR1 SQVTM and CDR2 ANQGSEA. Trimming shortened V by 3 bases and J by 0 bases, and 8 bases separated the two germline ends. The CDR3 length is 13 residues.

J is TRBJ1-2 and V is TRBV19, with D hard to call. V lost 3 bases, J lost 2 bases, and 16 bases lay in between. This CDR3 is built from 16 residues. Germline lookup yields CDR1 LNHDA and CDR2 SQIVND (reference sequence). CDR3 DNA sequence: TGTGCCAGTAGTATTTCAATTGGCGGCATCAACTATGGCTACACCTTC. Protein sequence: CASSISIGGINYGYTF.

V is TRBV12-5 and J is TRBJ2-3, with 8 positions matching TRBD2. The CDR3 sequence is 14 residues long. In germline, CDR1 is LGHNT, CDR2 FRNRAP. V was clipped by 6 bases and J by 6 bases; unmatched bases: 8. The DNA of the CDR3 is TGTGCTAGTGGAGACGGGGGGGCCGGGGATACGCAGTATTTT. The encoded protein is CASGDGGAGDTQYF.

The J gene is TRBJ1-2, the V gene TRBV3-1 (or the pseudogene TRBV3-2); TRBD1 matches at 9 bases. Germline assignment: CDR1 LGHDT and CDR2 YNNKEL (reference sequence). The length of the CDR3 is 14 residues. V dropped 4 bases and J dropped 6; count of bases not matched to a gene: 6. CDR3 nucleotides: TGTGCCAGCAGCCGTCGACAGGGGGTAAATGGCTACACCTTC. This gives the protein CASSRRQGVNGYTF.

V usage is TRBV6-5 and J usage is TRBJ1-3; TRBD1 matches 7 bases. The CDR3 has 15 residues. The germline V gene has CDR1 MNHEY and CDR2 SVGAGI. Unmatched junction bases numbered 6, after V lost 7 bases and J lost 0 bases. Here the CDR3 DNA reads TGTGCCAGCACTAAAAACAGGGGCTCTGGAAACACCATATATTTT. Its protein product is CASTKNRGSGNTIYF.

The gene calls are TRBV6-2 or TRBV6-3 and TRBJ2-5; 11 bases fit TRBD2. The length of the CDR3 is 15 residues. Trimming cost V 6 bases and J 2 bases; bases outside gene matches: 5. From germline, CDR1 is MNHEY and CDR2 SVGEGT. In DNA form, the CDR3 reads TGTGCCAGCAGCCCACTAGCGGGGGTACAAGAGACCCAGTACTTC. The encoded protein is CASSPLAGVQETQYF.

CDR3 sequence (DNA): TGTGCCACCAGTGAGGGGAGGGGCAACGCAGATACGCAGTATTTT. This sequence encodes CATSEGRGNADTQYF. The genes are TRBV24-1 and TRBJ2-3; TRBD2 agrees at 7 bases. CDR1 and CDR2 from the germline V gene are KGHDR and SFDVKD. J lost 4 bases, V lost 4 bases, and 7 bases had no gene match. This CDR3 is 15 amino acids long.

The V gene is TRBV10-1, the J gene TRBJ1-4; D remains ambiguous. Germline V CDR1 and CDR2: WNHNN, SYGVQD (reference sequence). The CDR3 consists of 15 residues. The ends were cut back, 0 bases at V and 4 bases at J, with 9 bases in the middle. As DNA, the CDR3 is TGCGCCAGCAGTGAGTCGTCTGCGGATAATGAAAAACTGTTTTTT. It translates to CASSESSADNEKLFF.

This clone was recorded a few times. The chain carries TRBV2 and TRBJ2-1, with 8 bases matching TRBD2. V trimming: 6 bases; J trimming: 1 base; junction bases outside the gene matches: 5. This CDR3 comprises 15 residues. From germline, CDR1 is SNHLY and CDR2 FYNNEI. The CDR3 coding sequence is TGTGCCAGCAGAGTTAAGCGGGAGTCCTACAATGAGCAGTTCTTC. This sequence encodes CASRVKRESYNEQFF.

The chain is built from TRBV7-2 and TRBJ1-6; tentatively, D is TRBD1 (5 bases). Germline V gives CDR1 SGHTA, CDR2 FQGNSA. This CDR3 region has 15 residues. The ends were cut back, 5 bases at V and 4 bases at J, with 12 bases in the middle. Here the CDR3 DNA reads TGTGCCAGCAGCCAAAGCGGGGCATATAATTCACCCCTCCACTTT. The encoded protein is CASSQSGAYNSPLHF.

The V call is TRBV7-9, the J call TRBJ2-7; 8 bases are shared with TRBD1. The V gene end was trimmed by 5 bases and the J gene end by 6 bases; junction bases not matched to a gene: 9. Germline loops: CDR1 SEHNR, CDR2 FQNEAQ (reference sequence). The CDR3 consists of 14 residues. For the CDR3, the DNA is TGTGCCAGCAGCAAGACAGGGGACCCCCTCGAGCAGTACTTC. Amino acids: CASSKTGDPLEQYF. The full variable domain, with the rest looked up from reference TRBV7-9 and TRBJ2-7, is DTGVSQNPRHKITKRGQNVTFRCDPISEHNRLYWYRQTLGQGPEFLTYFQNEAQLEKSRLLSDRFSAERPKGSFSTLEIQRTEQGDSAMYLCASSKTGDPLEQYFGPGTRLTVT.